The present T cell receptor beta chain was sequenced within a study of human T cells and chemical hapten exposure. Overall study results and limits: Alopecia affected the donors, so their immune response may differ from healthy people's. No alteration of TCRs above 1 in 1000 frequency was seen with DPC sensitization. Correlating positively with patch test score were the PT1 expanded TCR counts.

TCRdb redid the calling of the RACE reads with MiXCR, one entry per CDR3 protein. The data show some 400,000 distinct CDR3 sequences, more than 4.5% seen once. Germline V gives CDR1 SGHTA, CDR2 FQGTGA. V was clipped by 5 bases and J by 1 base; unmatched bases: 19. The CDR3 runs 20 residues. Indicated time point: patch test 1, 2 weeks after DPC sensitization. Treatment specified: therapeutic diphenylcyclopropenone sensitization with weekly scalp DPC. This clonotype was counted many times. Its antigen is undetermined. This TCR came from a woman aged 50 to 60 with alopecia areata. Some clones in this sample may be carry-over from other donors' samples. The material was whole blood, obtained in connection with sensitization to the hapten diphenylcyclopropenone (DPC). The chain employs TRBV7-3 and TRBJ1-5, with 8 positions matching TRBD1. CDR3 bases: TGTGCCAGCAGCCGCCCCCGCTCAGGACAGGGTGGTAAGAGCAATCAGCCCCAGCATTTT. The encoded protein is CASSRPRSGQGGKSNQPQHF.